Here is one TCR beta chain with its context. Its target antigen remains unknown. The sample holds no much larger clone one base away, and base qualities are not on file. Taken with the paper, the label for time point translates to: 30 days after allo-HCT. Blood from recipients was drawn about 28 days before transplant and again at days 30, 100 and 180 after transplant. Nuclei Lysis Solution was used to extract genomic DNA from fresh or cryopreserved unfractionated peripheral blood mononuclear cells. This specimen comes from a study of T cell clonotyping in hematopoietic cell transplantation (dated by TCRdb to the early 2020s). Study-level background: In the study, roughly 140 blood samples were gathered from approximately 33 consecutive transplant recipients and their related donors. Patients were recruited between 2015 and 2017 and followed until late 2020 or death.

CDR1 is given as SGHVS and CDR2 as FNYEAQ, both from the germline V gene. The cysteine opens and the phenylalanine closes a CDR3 of 14 amino acids. The retained sequence is limited to the CDR3, 42 bases, with the frame set at the first base. Trimming at the junction amounts to 4 bases on V and 2 bases on J, and the germline ends lie 11 bases apart. Study-level results and caveats: Inverse Simpson Index values from donors and from recipients before transplant predicted broader TCR repertoire diversity after transplant. Only a small fraction of recipient repertoires overlapped donor repertoires, with over 95% appearing de novo at the given depth. The sample size was limited, and CD4 and CD8 repertoire contributions could not be separated because cells were not sorted. After transplant, TCR diversity in recipients dropped, and pathologically expanded clonotypes increased progressively from day 30 to day 180.

The immunoSEQ assay, a bias-controlled multiplex PCR using V- and J-specific primers, was used to amplify TCR beta CDR3 regions from genomic DNA. In a second PCR step, a proprietary barcode and Illumina adapter sequences were attached to the CDR3 amplicons. CDR3 libraries were sequenced on an Illumina MiSeq instrument. The study's processing was this. Export and quality control were handled in immunoSEQ Analyzer 3.0, while downstream analyses relied on R Bioconductor and Immunarch. Repertoire metrics were calculated using only productive rearrangements within the normalized downsampled data set. Pathologically expanded clonotypes were defined as those larger than 5 templates in the normalized cohort. The Inverse Simpson Index was used to measure repertoire diversity. CMV-specificity analyses were carried out on the non-normalized data set to capture all clonotypes. Entries here come from immuneACCESS through TCRdb and include only in-frame sequences with V and J called. Some clones fail to appear in such tables; in the studies checked, an unresolved V gene covers under half of the shortfall, and the cause of the remainder is unknown. That table gives V, J and clone size, and the DNA gave D and trimming. The sample has about 6,800 clones on record, approximately 98% of them singletons. The ten most abundant clones make up about 0.7% of the sample.

Here the chain combines TRBV7-6 and TRBJ1-2; TRBD1 is possibly the D segment (5 matching bases). This specimen was PBMCs, taken 30 days after allogeneic stem cell transplant. This receptor was taken from a male patient aged 55-69 years who had an allogeneic stem cell transplant from a related donor, so the T cells may come from the graft donor. Some clones in this sample may be carry-over from other donors' samples. The DNA is as follows: TGTGCCAGCAGCTCTGACCCAGGGAACTATGGCTACACCTTC. This codes for CASSSDPGNYGYTF.